The clone carrying this TCR beta chain was seen only once. Antigen specificity is unknown. Patients aged 2 to 39 years had fewer naive and more memory CD4+ and CD8+ T cells. The CDR3 loop spans 15 amino acids. V lost 0 bases to trimming and J lost 4 bases, with 13 bases between them. The germline V gene encodes CDR1 SGDLS and CDR2 YYNGEE. The data belong to a study of regulatory T cells. The PCR used 52 TRBV and 13 TRBJ primers. Assay used: immunoSEQ multiplex PCR; TCRdb lists only in-frame clones, some missing. This table has 21,000 or so clones, 93% appearing once. Broader study findings: In patients, unique TRB V-J pairs were restricted and V/J usage skewed, especially in Tregs. Shannon entropy was nonsignificantly lower in patient CD8+ T cells than control CD8+ cells.

What was sequenced was CD8+ T cells sorted from blood. The V gene is TRBV9, the J gene TRBJ1-1; a possible D gene is TRBD1 (5 bases). This clonotype was obtained from a child aged 2 to 15 with CD3G deficiency. CDR3 nucleotide sequence: TGTGCCAGCAGCGTAGGAGGGAAGGGGCCCACTGAAGCTTTCTTT. Its translation: CASSVGGKGPTEAFF.